The 16 T cell receptor beta chains below come from one sample, sequenced in a study of chemoradiotherapy in HPV16-positive cancers. Sequencing was performed with immunoSEQ multiplex PCR; in TCRdb, only in-frame clones are kept and a portion is missing. The data contain approximately 17,000 clones, roughly two thirds of them singletons. The sample in question was tumor tissue, obtained from a patient who underwent chemoradiotherapy. The receptor source for this set is a human donor with HPV-associated anogenital cancer.

CDR3 nucleotides: TGTGCCAGCAGCTTAATCGGACTAGCGGGAGCGGGTGGCACCGGGGAGCTGTTTTTT. This translates into CASSLIGLAGAGGTGELFF. This chain uses TRBV7-9 with TRBJ2-2, with TRBD2 identical over 13 bases. This CDR3 has 19 residues. Germline values: CDR1 SEHNR, CDR2 FQNEAQ (reference sequence). After removal of 2 bases from V and 4 bases from J, the junction contained 10 bases not matched to a gene. Full variable domain (outside the CDR3, taken from reference TRBV7-9 and TRBJ2-2): DTGVSQNPRHKITKRGQNVTFRCDPISEHNRLYWYRQTLGQGPEFLTYFQNEAQLEKSRLLSDRFSAERPKGSFSTLEIQRTEQGDSAMYLCASSLIGLAGAGGTGELFFGEGSRLTVL.

Turning to this clone: Other nucleotide sequences from this sample produce the same CDR3. V is TRBV27 and J is TRBJ1-2, with D possibly matching TRBD1 (5 bases). The germline V gene has CDR1 MNHEY and CDR2 SMNVEV (reference sequence). The germline V and J ends were trimmed by 6 bases and 4 bases, with 18 bases remaining between them. CDR3 size: 15 residues. The CDR3 sequence is CASSFSGGGTYGYTF. CDR3 nucleotides: TGTGCCAGCAGCTTCTCGGGCGGGGGAACCTATGGCTACACCTTC.

The chain uses TRBV2 and TRBJ2-3; D possibly corresponds to TRBD2 (6 bases). The CDR3 is made up of 13 amino acids. V was pared by 6 bases and J by 1 base, with 8 bases between. Germline CDR1 SNHLY, CDR2 FYNNEI. CDR3: CASRGEGTDTQYF. CDR3 bases: TGTGCCAGCAGGGGGGAGGGCACAGATACGCAGTATTTT.

V usage is TRBV7-3 and J usage is TRBJ2-7, with D possibly being TRBD1 (6 bases). CDR3 length equals 14 residues. Germline V gene data show CDR1 as SGHTA and CDR2 as FQGTGA. V lost 2 bases, J lost 2 bases, and 10 bases lay in between. The CDR3 DNA reads as TGTGCCAGCAGCTTAGGACAGCAGCCCTACGAGCAGTACTTC. Encoded protein: CASSLGQQPYEQYF.

V is TRBV4-1 and J is TRBJ1-5, with D unclear. The CDR3 has 8 amino acids. Germline CDR1 reads MGHRA; CDR2 reads YSYEKL. Trimming took 10 bases from V and 5 from J, leaving 0 bases between them. CDR3 sequence (DNA): TGCGCCAATCAGCCCCAGCATTTT. Its translation is CANQPQHF.

This sequence joins TRBV27 and TRBJ1-5; no definite D call. V was shortened by 3 bases and J by 7 bases, with 13 bases between the two germline ends. The length of the CDR3 is 14 residues. Germline V gene lookup returns CDR1 MNHEY and CDR2 SMNVEV (reference sequence). The CDR3 spells CASSFRSPDQPQHF. In DNA form, the CDR3 reads TGTGCCAGCAGTTTCAGGAGTCCAGACCAGCCCCAGCATTTT.

The chain uses TRBV2 and TRBJ1-2; D may be TRBD1 (6 bases). The V gene's germline CDR1 is SNHLY and CDR2 FYNNEI. The CDR3 is made up of 15 amino acids. V shed 3 bases and J shed 4 bases, with 15 bases lying between them. DNA for the CDR3: TGTGCCAGCAGTGAGGTCGGGGGCGCCATCTATGGCTACACCTTC. It is translated as CASSEVGGAIYGYTF.

V usage is TRBV6-1 and J usage is TRBJ2-3; D gene uncertain. The CDR3 covers 16 residues. The germline V gene has CDR1 MNHNS and CDR2 SASEGT. Trimming took 2 bases from V and 3 from J, leaving 15 bases between them. This chain's CDR3 is CASSERLFKGTDTQYF. CDR3 in DNA: TGTGCCAGCAGTGAACGGCTTTTTAAGGGAACAGATACGCAGTATTTT.

The chain carries TRBV19 and TRBJ1-2; 8 bases align to TRBD1. Trimming at V came to 8 bases and at J to 5 bases, leaving 16 bases not matched to a gene. Germline V gives CDR1 LNHDA, CDR2 SQIVND (reference sequence). This CDR3 is built from 16 residues. The DNA for the CDR3 is TGTGCCAGTCGACCCCCCCAGGGGGCGGGGGGGTATGGCTACACCTTC. It specifies CASRPPQGAGGYGYTF. The full variable domain, rest sourced from reference TRBV19 and TRBJ1-2, is DGGITQSPKYLFRKEGQNVTLSCEQNLNHDAMYWYRQDPGQGLRLIYYSQIVNDFQKGDIAEGYSVSREKKESFPLTVTSAQKNPTAFYLCASRPPQGAGGYGYTFGSGTRLTVV.

The chain combines TRBV9 with TRBJ2-1; 8 bases are a match to TRBD2. The V and J ends lost 7 bases and 8 bases, in that order; junction bases with no gene match: 11. From germline, CDR1 is SGDLS and CDR2 YYNGEE. CDR3 length equals 14 residues. The CDR3 DNA reads as TGTGCCAGCTCCCCGGCGGGAGGATTGGATGAGCAGTTCTTC. Its translation: CASSPAGGLDEQFF.

V is TRBV7-3 and J is TRBJ2-7; 8 positions match TRBD2. Losses at the gene ends were 2 bases for V and 7 bases for J; bases not matched to a gene: 7. Germline CDR1 SGHTA, CDR2 FQGTGA. There are 14 residues in the CDR3. CDR3 sequence: CASSLASGRVEQYF. Here the CDR3 DNA reads TGTGCCAGCAGCTTAGCCAGCGGGAGAGTTGAGCAGTACTTC.

In its sample, this clone ranks as medium-sized. The CDR3 sequence is CASSLGGITDTQYF. CDR3 in DNA: TGCGCCAGCAGCTTGGGCGGAATCACAGATACGCAGTATTTT. The J gene is TRBJ2-3, the V gene TRBV5-1; D unresolved. V lost 0 bases and J 2 bases, leaving 7 bases between the germline ends. The CDR3 sequence is 14 residues long. CDR1 and CDR2 from the germline V gene are SGHRS and YFSETQ.

The chain recombines TRBV15 with TRBJ2-5; tentative D call: TRBD1 (6 bases). This CDR3 region has 15 residues. V lost 0 bases and J 4 bases, leaving 12 bases between the germline ends. In germline, CDR1 is LNHNV, CDR2 YYDKDF (reference sequence). The CDR3 DNA follows: TGTGCCACCAGCAGAGAGCAGGGGCATGGAGAGACCCAGTACTTC. The encoded protein is CATSREQGHGETQYF.

The V and J genes are TRBV18 and TRBJ2-3; D call uncertain. Trimming cost V 4 bases and J 1 base, with 6 bases left between them. The CDR3 is 13 residues long. Germline CDR1 KGHSH, CDR2 LQKENI. The CDR3 loop is CASSRGGTDTQYF. The CDR3 DNA sequence: TGTGCCAGCTCACGAGGAGGCACAGATACGCAGTATTTT.

This chain uses TRBV9 with TRBJ2-3; the D is unclear. Trimming removed 0 bases at V and 2 bases at J, with 10 bases between. Germline CDR1 SGDLS, CDR2 YYNGEE. This CDR3 comprises 15 residues. Here the CDR3 DNA reads TGTGCCAGCAGCGTAGGAGACTCCCACACAGATACGCAGTATTTT. Its translation: CASSVGDSHTDTQYF.

This clone was seen just once. The chain joins TRBV10-1 to TRBJ1-1, with D hard to call. The length of the CDR3 is 14 residues. V lost 0 bases and J lost 2, with 7 bases in between. From germline, CDR1 is WNHNN and CDR2 SYGVQD (reference sequence). CDR3 in DNA: TGCGCCAGCAGTGAGTCGAACGGTAACACTGAAGCTTTCTTT. It is translated as CASSESNGNTEAFF.